The clone carrying this T cell receptor (beta chain) was counted many times. With V trimmed by 2 bases and J by 4 bases, 7 bases remained unmatched. The CDR3 consists of 15 residues. The germline gives CDR1 SEHNR, CDR2 FQNEAQ (reference sequence). This specimen comes from a study of breast tumors, draining lymph nodes, adjacent tissues. TCRdb fed the multiplex PCR reads into MiXCR, producing one record per CDR3 protein. The sample records tens of thousands of distinct CDR3 sequences, approximately 30% being singletons. The lymph nodes were axillary draining lymph nodes from breast cancer patients. The chain couples TRBV7-9 to TRBJ2-7, with 8 positions matching TRBD1. The sequenced sample consisted of axillary lymph node tissue. The receptor was derived from a female donor with breast cancer. Some clones in this sample may be carry-over from other donors' samples. The chain's CDR3 is CASSLRAGGGYEQYF. The DNA of the CDR3 is TGTGCCAGCAGCTTACGGGCAGGGGGCGGATACGAGCAGTACTTC.